This T cell receptor beta chain was captured in a study of shared clonotypes between healthy human individuals. About the research overall: A few men and two women, aged 18 to 49, were donors.

Study results and caveats: The authors expected sequencing depth to affect clonotype sharing among donors.

There are 13 residues in the CDR3. V was trimmed by 2 bases and J by 2 bases, leaving 6 bases between them. Germline values: CDR1 SEHNR, CDR2 FQNEAQ (reference sequence). This clone was observed a few times. Its antigen remains unidentified. Original methodology: Filtering differed, since immunoSEQ gave only junction sequences and no quality scores. TCRdb's copy holds only in-frame clones and misses some; the assay was immunoSEQ multiplex PCR. D and trimming come from the DNA, and the V and J calls and clone size come from that table. Altogether about 470,000 clones are present, roughly 80% being singletons, with the ten largest covering about 12%.

Sequencing was carried out using PBMCs. The J gene is TRBJ1-1, the V gene TRBV7-9, with D unclear. This sequence originates from a woman in her thirties or forties in good health. Some clones in this sample may be carry-over from other donors' samples. The CDR3 sequence: CASSLFANTEAFF. The CDR3, as DNA: TGTGCCAGCAGCTTATTTGCTAACACTGAAGCTTTCTTT.